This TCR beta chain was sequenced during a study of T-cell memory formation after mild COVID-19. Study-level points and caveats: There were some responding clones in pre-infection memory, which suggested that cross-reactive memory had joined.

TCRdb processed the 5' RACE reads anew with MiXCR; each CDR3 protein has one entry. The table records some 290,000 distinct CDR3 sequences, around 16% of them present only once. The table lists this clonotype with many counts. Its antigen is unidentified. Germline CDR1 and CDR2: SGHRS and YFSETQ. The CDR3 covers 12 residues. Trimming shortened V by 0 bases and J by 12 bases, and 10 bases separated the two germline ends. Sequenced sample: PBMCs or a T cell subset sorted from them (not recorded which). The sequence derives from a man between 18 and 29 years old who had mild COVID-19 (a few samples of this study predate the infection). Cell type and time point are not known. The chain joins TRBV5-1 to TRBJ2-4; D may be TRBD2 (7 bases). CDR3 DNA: TGCGCCAGCAGCTTGGAGGGGGGGAATCAGTACTTC. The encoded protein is CASSLEGGNQYF. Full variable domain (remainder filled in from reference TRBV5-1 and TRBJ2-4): KAGVTQTPRYLIKTRGQQVTLSCSPISGHRSVSWYQQTPGQGLQFLFEYFSETQRNKGNFPGRFSGRQFSNSRSEMNVSTLELGDSALYLCASSLEGGNQYFGAGTRLSVL.